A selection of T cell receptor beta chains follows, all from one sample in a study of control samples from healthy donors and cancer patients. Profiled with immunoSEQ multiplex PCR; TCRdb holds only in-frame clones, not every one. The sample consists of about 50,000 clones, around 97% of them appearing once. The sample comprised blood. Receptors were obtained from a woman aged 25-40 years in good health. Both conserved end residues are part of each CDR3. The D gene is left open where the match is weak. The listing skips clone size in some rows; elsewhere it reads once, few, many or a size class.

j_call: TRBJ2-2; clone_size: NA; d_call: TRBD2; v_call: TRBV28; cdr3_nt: TGTGCCACGGGGGGGTTCGGGAACACCGGGGAGCTGTTTTTT; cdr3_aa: CATGGFGNTGELFF
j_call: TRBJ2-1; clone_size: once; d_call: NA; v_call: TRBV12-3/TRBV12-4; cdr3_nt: TGTGCCAGCACACTAAGACTAGGTGGTGAGCAGTTCTTC; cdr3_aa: CASTLRLGGEQFF
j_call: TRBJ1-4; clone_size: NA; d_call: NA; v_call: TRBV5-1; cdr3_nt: TGCGCCAGCAGCTTGTTACAGGGAAATGAAAAACTGTTTTTT; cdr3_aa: CASSLLQGNEKLFF
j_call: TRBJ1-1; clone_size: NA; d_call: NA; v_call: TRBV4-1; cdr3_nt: TGCGCCAGCAGCCAAAAGACAGGATTCGGTGAAGCTTTCTTT; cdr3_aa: CASSQKTGFGEAFF
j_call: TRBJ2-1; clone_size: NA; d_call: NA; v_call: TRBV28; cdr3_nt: TGTGCCAGCAGTTTATCGACAGGTAGTGGCCACAATGAGCAGTTCTTC; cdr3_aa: CASSLSTGSGHNEQFF
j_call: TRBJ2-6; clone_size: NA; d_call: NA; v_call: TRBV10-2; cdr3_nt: TGCGCCAGCCCCTTATTAGTCCTGACTTTC; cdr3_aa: CASPLLVLTF
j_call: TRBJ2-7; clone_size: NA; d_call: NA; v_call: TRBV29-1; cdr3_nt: TGCAGCGTTGAGTCCCTGGGTGGATACGAGCAGTACTTC; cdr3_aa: CSVESLGGYEQYF
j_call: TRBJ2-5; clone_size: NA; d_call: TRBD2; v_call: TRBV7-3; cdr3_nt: TGTGCCAGCAGCTTAATTAGCGGGAACCAAGAGACCCAGTACTTC; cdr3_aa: CASSLISGNQETQYF
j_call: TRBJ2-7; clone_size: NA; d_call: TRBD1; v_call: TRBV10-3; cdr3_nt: TGTGCCATCCAGACAGGGACCTACGAGCAGTACTTC; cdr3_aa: CAIQTGTYEQYF
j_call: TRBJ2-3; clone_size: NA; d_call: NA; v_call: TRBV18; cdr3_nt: TGTGCCAGCTCAGAGGGCCGGGGCACAGATACGCAGTATTTT; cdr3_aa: CASSEGRGTDTQYF
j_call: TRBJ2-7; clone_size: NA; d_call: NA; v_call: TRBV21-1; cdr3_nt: TGTGCCAGCAGCAATCAGATTGGCCCGGCCTCCTACGAGCAGTACTTC; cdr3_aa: CASSNQIGPASYEQYF
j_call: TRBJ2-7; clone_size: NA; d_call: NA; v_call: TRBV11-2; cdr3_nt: TGTGCCAGCAGCTTAGCCGGGGTCGAGCAGTACTTC; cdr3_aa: CASSLAGVEQYF
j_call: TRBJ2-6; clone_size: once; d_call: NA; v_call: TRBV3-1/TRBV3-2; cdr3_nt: TGTGCCAGCAGCTTTAGCGGCTCTGGGGCCAACGTCCTGACTTTC; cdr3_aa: CASSFSGSGANVLTF
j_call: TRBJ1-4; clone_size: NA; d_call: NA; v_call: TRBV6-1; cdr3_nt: TGTGCCAGCAGTGACCCCTCGGAGAATAATGAAAAACTGTTTTTT; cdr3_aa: CASSDPSENNEKLFF
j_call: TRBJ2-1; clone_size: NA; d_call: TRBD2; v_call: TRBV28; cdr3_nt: TGTGCCAGCAGTTTATTGGACCCCACTAGACTAGCCTCCTACAATGAGCAGTTCTTC; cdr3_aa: CASSLLDPTRLASYNEQFF
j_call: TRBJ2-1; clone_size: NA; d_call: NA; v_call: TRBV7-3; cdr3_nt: TGTGCCAGCAGCTTAAGCGCTATCTCCTACAATGAGCAGTTCTTC; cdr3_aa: CASSLSAISYNEQFF
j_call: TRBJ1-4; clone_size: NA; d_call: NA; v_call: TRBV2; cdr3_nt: TGTGCCAGCAGTAACCAGGCTGCAACTAATGAAAAACTGTTTTTT; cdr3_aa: CASSNQAATNEKLFF
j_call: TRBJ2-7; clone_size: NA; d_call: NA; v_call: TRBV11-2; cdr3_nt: TGTGCCAGCAGCCAACCGCGAGGGGAAGGCCTGTACGAGCAGTACTTC; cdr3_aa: CASSQPRGEGLYEQYF
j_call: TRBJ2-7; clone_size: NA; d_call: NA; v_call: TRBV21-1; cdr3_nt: TGTGCCAGCAGCACCCGGGACAGCCTCTACGAGCAGTACTTC; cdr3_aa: CASSTRDSLYEQYF
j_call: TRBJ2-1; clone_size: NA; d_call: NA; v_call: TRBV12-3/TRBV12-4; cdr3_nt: TGTGCCAGCAGTTTAGGTAGCAGGGCGGGGTTCTTC; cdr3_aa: CASSLGSRAGFF
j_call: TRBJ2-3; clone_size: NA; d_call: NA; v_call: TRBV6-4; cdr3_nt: TGTGCCAGCAGAACTATCTCAGAATCGCTTACGCAGTATTTT; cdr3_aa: CASRTISESLTQYF
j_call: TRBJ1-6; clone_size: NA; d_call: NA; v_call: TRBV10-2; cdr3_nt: TGCGCCAGCAGTGACGAGGGGGGGTATTCACCCCTCCACTTT; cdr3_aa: CASSDEGGYSPLHF
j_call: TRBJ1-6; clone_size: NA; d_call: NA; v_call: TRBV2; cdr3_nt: TGTGCCAGCAACGCAGCGCAGGAGACACCCCTCCACTTT; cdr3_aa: CASNAAQETPLHF
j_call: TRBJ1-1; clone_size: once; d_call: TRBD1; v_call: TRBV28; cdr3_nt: TGTGCCAGCAGTTTTGTCGGGACAGGGGGCACTGAAGCTTTCTTT; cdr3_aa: CASSFVGTGGTEAFF
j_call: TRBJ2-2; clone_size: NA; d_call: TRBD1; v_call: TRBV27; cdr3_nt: TGTGCCAGCAGTTGGACAGGTACAACCGGGGAGCTGTTTTTT; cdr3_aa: CASSWTGTTGELFF
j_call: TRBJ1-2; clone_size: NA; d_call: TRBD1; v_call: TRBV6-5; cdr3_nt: TGTGCCAGCAGTAGAGACAGGGGTTTTGGCTATGGCTACACCTTC; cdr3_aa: CASSRDRGFGYGYTF